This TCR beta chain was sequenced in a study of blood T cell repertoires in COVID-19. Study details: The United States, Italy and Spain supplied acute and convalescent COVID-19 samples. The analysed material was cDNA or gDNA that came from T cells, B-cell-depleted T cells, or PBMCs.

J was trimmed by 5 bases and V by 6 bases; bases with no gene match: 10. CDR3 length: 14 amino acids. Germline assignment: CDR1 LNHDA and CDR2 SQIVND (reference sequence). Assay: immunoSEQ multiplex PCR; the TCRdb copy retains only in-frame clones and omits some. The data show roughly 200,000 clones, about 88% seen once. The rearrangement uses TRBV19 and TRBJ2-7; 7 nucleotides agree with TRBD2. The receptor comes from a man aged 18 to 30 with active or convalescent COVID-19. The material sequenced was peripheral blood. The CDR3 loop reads CASSRRGELDEQYF. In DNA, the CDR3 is TGTGCCAGTAGCCGACGGGGGGAGCTGGACGAGCAGTACTTC.